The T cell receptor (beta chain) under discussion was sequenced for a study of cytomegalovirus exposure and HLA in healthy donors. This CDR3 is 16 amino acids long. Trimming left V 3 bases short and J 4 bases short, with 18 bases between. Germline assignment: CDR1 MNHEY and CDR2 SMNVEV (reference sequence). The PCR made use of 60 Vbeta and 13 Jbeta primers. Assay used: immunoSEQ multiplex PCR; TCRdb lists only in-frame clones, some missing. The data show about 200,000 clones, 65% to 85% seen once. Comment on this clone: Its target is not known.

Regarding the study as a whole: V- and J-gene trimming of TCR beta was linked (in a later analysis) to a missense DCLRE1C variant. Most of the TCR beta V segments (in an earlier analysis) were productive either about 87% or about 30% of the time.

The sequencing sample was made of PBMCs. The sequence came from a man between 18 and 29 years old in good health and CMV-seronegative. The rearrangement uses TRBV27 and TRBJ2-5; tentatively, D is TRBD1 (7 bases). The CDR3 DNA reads TGTGCCAGCAGTTTCACACCGACAGGGAGGCGAGAGACCCAGTACTTC. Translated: CASSFTPTGRRETQYF.